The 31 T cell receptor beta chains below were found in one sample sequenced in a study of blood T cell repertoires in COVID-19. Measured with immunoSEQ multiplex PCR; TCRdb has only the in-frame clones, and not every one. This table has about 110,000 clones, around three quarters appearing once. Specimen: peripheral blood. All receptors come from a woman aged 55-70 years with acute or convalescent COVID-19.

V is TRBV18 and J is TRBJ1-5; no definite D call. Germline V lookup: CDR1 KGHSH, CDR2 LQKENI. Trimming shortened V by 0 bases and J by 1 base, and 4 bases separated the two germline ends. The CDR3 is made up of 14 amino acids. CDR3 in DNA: TGTGCCAGCTCACCACCGGGCAGCAATCAGCCCCAGCATTTT. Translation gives CASSPPGSNQPQHF.

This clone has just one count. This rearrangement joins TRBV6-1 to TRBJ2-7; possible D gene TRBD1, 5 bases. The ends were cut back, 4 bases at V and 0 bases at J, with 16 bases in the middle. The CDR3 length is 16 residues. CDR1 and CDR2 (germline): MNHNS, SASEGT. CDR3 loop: CASSGFRANPSYEQYF. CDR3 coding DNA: TGTGCCAGCAGTGGCTTCAGGGCAAACCCCTCCTACGAGCAGTACTTC.

The CDR3 nucleotides read TGTGCCAGCAGTGAACTAGCGGGGGGCCGTGAAGTGGAGCTGTTTTTT. Translated, it gives CASSELAGGREVELFF. This chain uses TRBV28 with TRBJ2-2; TRBD2 aligns across 12 bases. The germline gives CDR1 MDHEN, CDR2 SYDVKM. Trimming at V came to 5 bases and at J to 10 bases, leaving 11 bases not matched to a gene. The CDR3 covers 16 residues.

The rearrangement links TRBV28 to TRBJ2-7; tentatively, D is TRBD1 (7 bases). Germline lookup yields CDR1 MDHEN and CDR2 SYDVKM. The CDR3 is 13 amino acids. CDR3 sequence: CGLRDSSSYEQYF. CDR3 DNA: TGTGGCCTGCGGGACAGCAGCTCCTACGAGCAGTACTTC.

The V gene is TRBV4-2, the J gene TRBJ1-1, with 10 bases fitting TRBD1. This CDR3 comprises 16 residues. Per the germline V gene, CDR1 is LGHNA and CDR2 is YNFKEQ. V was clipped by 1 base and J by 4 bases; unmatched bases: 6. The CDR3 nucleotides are TGTGCCAGCAGCCAAGTAGCCGGGACAGGGGTCACTGAAGCTTTCTTT. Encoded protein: CASSQVAGTGVTEAFF.

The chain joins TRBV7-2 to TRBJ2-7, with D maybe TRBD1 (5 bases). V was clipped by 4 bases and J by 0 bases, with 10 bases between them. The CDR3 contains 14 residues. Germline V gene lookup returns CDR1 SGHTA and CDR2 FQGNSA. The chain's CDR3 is CASSSQGNSYEQYF. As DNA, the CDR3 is TGTGCCAGCAGCTCCCAGGGTAACTCCTACGAGCAGTACTTC.

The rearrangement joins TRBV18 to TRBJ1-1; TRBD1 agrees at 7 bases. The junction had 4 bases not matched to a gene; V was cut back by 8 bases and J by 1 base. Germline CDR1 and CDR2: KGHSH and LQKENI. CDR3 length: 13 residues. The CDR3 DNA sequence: TGTGCCAGCGCGGGACAGAAGAACACTGAAGCTTTCTTT. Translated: CASAGQKNTEAFF. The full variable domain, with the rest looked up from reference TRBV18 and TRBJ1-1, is NAGVMQNPRHLVRRRGQEARLRCSPMKGHSHVYWYRQLPEEGLKFMVYLQKENIIDESGMPKERFSAEFPKEGPSILRIQQVVRGDSAAYFCASAGQKNTEAFFGQGTRLTVV.

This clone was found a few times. Written as DNA, the CDR3 is TGTGCCAGCAGGGCCCCCGGGAACCCACGCTCTGGAAACACCATATATTTT. Encoded protein: CASRAPGNPRSGNTIYF. The chain uses TRBV28 and TRBJ1-3; D not resolved. The germline V gene has CDR1 MDHEN and CDR2 SYDVKM. CDR3 size: 17 residues. V was cut by 6 bases and J by 0 bases, with 18 bases left in between. Based on the CDR3 plus reference TRBV28 and TRBJ1-3, the full variable domain is DVKVTQSSRYLVKRTGEKVFLECVQDMDHENMFWYRQDPGLGLRLIYFSYDVKMKEKGDIPEGYSVSREKKERFSLILESASTNQTSMYLCASRAPGNPRSGNTIYFGEGSWLTVV.

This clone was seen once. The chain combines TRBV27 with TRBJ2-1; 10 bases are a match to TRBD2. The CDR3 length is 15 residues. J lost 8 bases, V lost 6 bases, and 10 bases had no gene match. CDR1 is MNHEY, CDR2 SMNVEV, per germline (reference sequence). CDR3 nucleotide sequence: TGTGCCAGCAGCCGCCCTAGCGGGGGTTTCCATGAGCAGTTCTTC. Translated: CASSRPSGGFHEQFF.

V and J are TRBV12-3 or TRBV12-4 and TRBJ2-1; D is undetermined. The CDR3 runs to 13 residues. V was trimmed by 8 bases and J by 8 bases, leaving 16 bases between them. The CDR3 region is CASSPGTGHEQFF. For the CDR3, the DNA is TGTGCCAGCTCACCCGGTACTGGGCATGAGCAGTTCTTC.

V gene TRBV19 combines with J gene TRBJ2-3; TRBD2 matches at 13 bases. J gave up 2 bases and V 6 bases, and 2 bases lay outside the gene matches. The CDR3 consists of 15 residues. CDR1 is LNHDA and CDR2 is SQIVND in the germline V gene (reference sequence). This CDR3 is CASRGLAGNTDTQYF. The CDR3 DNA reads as TGTGCCAGTAGGGGACTAGCGGGGAACACAGATACGCAGTATTTT.

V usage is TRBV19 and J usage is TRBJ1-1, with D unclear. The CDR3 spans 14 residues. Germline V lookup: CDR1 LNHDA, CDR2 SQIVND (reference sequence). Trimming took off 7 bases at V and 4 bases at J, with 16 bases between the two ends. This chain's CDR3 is CASTGSFGATEAFF. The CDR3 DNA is TGTGCCAGTACGGGGTCTTTTGGTGCCACTGAAGCTTTCTTT.

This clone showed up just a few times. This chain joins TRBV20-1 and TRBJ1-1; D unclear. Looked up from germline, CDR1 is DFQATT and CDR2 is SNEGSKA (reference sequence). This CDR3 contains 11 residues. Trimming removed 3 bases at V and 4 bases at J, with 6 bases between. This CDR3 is CSARSITEAFF. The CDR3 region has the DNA TGCAGTGCTAGGAGTATCACTGAAGCTTTCTTT.

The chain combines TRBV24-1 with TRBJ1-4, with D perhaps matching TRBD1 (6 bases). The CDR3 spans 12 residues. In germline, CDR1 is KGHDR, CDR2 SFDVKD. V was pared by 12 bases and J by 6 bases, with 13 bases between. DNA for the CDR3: TGTGCCCCCCCTCCAGGGGATGAAAAACTGTTTTTT. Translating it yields CAPPPGDEKLFF.

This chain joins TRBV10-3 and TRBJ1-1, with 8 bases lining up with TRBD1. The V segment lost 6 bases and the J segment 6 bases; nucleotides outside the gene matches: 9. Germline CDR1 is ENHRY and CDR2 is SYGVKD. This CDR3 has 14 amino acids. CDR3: CAIRTGDPGAEAFF. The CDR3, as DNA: TGTGCCATCAGGACAGGGGACCCCGGAGCTGAAGCTTTCTTT.

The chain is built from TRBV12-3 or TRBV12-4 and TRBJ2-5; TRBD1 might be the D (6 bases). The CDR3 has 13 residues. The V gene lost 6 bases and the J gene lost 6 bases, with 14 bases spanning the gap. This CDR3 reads CASSVQGRQTQYF. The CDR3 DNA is TGTGCCAGCAGCGTACAGGGTCGGCAGACCCAGTACTTC.

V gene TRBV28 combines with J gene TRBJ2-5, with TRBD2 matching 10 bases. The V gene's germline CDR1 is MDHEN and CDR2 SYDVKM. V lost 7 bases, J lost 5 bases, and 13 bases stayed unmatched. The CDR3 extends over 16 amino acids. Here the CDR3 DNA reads TGTGCCAGCATGGTTGGTAGCGGGGGGACGGGGGAGACCCAGTACTTC. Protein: CASMVGSGGTGETQYF.

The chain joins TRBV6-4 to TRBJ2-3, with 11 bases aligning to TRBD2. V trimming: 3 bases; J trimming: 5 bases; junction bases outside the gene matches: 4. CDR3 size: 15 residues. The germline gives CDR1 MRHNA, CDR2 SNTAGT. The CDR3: CASSDLAGGQDTQYF. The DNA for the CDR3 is TGTGCCAGCAGTGATTTAGCGGGGGGGCAAGATACGCAGTATTTT.

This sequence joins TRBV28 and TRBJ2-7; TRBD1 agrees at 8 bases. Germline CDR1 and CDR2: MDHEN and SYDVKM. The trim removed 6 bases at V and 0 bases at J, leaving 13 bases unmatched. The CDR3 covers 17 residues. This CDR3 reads CASRSPSRDRSSYEQYF. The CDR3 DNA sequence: TGTGCCAGCAGATCTCCTAGCCGGGACAGGTCCTCCTACGAGCAGTACTTC.

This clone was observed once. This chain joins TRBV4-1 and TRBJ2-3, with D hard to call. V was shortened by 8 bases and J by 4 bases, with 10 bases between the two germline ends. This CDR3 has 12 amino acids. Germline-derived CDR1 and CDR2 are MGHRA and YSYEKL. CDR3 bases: TGCGCCAGCTCTCTTAGTGCAGATACGCAGTATTTT. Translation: CASSLSADTQYF.

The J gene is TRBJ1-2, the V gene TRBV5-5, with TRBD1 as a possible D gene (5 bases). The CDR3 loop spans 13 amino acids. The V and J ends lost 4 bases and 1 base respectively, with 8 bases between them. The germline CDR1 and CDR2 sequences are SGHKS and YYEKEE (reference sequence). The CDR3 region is CASSLGHNYGYTF. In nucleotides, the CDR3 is TGTGCCAGCAGCCTCGGACATAACTATGGCTACACCTTC.

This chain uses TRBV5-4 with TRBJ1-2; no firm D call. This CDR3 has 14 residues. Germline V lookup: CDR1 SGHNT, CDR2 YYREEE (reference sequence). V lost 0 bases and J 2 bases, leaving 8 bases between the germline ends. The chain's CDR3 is CASSLATVNYGYTF. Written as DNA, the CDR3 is TGTGCCAGCAGCTTGGCCACGGTCAACTATGGCTACACCTTC.

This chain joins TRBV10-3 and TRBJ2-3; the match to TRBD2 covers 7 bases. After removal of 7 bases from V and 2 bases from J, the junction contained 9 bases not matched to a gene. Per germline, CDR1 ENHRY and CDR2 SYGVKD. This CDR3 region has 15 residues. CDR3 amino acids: CAITSGTTFTDTQYF. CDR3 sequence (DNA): TGTGCCATCACTTCCGGGACTACCTTCACAGATACGCAGTATTTT.

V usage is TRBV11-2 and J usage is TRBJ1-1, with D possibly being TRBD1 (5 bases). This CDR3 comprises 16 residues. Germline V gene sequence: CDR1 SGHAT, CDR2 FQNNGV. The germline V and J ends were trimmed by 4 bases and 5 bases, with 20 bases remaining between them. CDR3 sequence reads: CASSWGGQGGRTEAFF. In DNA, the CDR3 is TGTGCCAGCAGCTGGGGCGGCCAGGGAGGTAGGACTGAAGCTTTCTTT.

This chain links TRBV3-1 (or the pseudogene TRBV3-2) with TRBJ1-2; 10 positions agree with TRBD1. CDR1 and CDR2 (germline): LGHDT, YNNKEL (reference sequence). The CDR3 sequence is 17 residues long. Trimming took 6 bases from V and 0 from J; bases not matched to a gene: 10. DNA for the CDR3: TGTGCCAGCAGAACCGACAGGGGGCTAACTCCTAACTATGGCTACACCTTC. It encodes CASRTDRGLTPNYGYTF.

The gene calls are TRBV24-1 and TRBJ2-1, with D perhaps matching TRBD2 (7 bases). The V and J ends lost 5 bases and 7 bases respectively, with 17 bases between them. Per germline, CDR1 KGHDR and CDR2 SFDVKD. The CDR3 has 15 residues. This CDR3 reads CATSVGGTRLNEQFF. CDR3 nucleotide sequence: TGTGCCACCAGTGTCGGGGGGACACGGTTAAATGAGCAGTTCTTC.

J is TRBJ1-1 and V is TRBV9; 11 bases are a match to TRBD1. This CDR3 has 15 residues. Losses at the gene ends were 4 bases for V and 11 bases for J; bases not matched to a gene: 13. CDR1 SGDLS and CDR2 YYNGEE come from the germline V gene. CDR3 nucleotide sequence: TGTGCCAGCAGCCCGGGGACAGGGGGTTTTTCGGACGCTTTCTTT. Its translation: CASSPGTGGFSDAFF.

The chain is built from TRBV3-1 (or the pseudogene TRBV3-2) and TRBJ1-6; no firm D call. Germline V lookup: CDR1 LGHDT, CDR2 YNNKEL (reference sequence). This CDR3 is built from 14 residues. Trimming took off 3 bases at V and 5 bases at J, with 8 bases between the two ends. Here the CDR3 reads CASSQRRNNSPLHF. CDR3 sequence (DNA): TGTGCCAGCAGCCAGCGGAGGAATAATTCACCCCTCCACTTT.

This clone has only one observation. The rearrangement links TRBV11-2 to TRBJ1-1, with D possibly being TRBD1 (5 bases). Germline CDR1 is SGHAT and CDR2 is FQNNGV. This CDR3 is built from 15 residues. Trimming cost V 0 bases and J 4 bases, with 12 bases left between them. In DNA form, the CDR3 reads TGTGCCAGCAGCTTAGAGGTGGGGCTAAGCACTGAAGCTTTCTTT. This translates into CASSLEVGLSTEAFF.

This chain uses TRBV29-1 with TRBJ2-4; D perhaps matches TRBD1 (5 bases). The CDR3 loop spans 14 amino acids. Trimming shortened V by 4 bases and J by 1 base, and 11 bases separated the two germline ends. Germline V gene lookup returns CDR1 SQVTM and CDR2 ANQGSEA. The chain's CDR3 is CSVGQGRAKNIQYF. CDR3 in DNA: TGCAGCGTTGGTCAGGGAAGGGCCAAAAACATTCAGTACTTC. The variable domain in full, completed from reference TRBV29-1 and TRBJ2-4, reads SAVISQKPSRDICQRGTSLTIQCQVDSQVTMMFWYRQQPGQSLTLIATANQGSEATYESGFVIDKFPISRPNLTFSTLTVSNMSPEDSSIYLCSVGQGRAKNIQYFGAGTRLSVL.

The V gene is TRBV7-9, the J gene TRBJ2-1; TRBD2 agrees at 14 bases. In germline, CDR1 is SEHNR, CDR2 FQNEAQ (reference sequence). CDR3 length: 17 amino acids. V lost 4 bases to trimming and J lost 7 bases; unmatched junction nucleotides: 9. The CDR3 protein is CASSSRTSGGQGNEQFF. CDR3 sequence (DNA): TGTGCCAGCAGCTCCCGGACTAGCGGGGGGCAAGGGAATGAGCAGTTCTTC.